This T cell receptor beta chain was sequenced in a study of blood T cell repertoires in COVID-19. In the original analysis: Amplification with reference gene primers provided the estimates of nucleated cell counts. Sequencing used immunoSEQ multiplex PCR; TCRdb keeps in-frame clones, though not all of them. V and J calls and clone size are given by that table; D and trimming were obtained from the DNA. The profile shows almost 85,000 clones, 85% to 90% of them singletons. The TCR sequence derives from a woman aged 45-65 years with acute COVID-19. The sequencing sample was made of PBMCs or T cells enriched from blood (not recorded which).

The CDR3 spells CASSQDRQGGRDTQYF. The CDR3 coding sequence is TGCGCCAGCAGCCAAGACAGGCAGGGTGGAAGAGATACGCAGTATTTT. V and J are TRBV4-3 and TRBJ2-3, with a weak D call TRBD1 (5 bases). The CDR3 totals 16 residues. The ends were cut back, 0 bases at V and 5 bases at J, with 15 bases in the middle. Looked up from germline, CDR1 is LGHNA and CDR2 is YSLEER.